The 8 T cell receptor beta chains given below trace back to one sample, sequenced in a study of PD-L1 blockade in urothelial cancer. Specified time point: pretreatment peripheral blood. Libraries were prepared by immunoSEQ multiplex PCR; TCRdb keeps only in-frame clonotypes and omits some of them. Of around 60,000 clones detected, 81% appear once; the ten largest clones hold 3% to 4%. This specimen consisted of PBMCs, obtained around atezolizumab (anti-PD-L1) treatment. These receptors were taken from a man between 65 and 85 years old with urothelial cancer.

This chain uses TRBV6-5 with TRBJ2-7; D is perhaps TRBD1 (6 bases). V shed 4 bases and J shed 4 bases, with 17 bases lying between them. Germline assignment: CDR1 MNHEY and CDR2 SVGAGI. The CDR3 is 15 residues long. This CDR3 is CASSSLATGFYEQYF. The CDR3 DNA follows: TGTGCCAGCAGTTCCCTCGCAACAGGGTTTTACGAGCAGTACTTC.

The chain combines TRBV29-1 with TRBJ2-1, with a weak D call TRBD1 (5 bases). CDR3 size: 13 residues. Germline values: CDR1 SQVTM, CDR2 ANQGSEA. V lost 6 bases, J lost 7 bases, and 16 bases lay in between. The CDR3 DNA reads TGCAGCGTCGACGGCACCTCAGGGAATGAGCAGTTCTTC. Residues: CSVDGTSGNEQFF.

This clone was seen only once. In nucleotides, the CDR3 is TGTGCCAGCAGCGCGCAAGGCGGGATCACTGAAGCTTTCTTT. Amino acids: CASSAQGGITEAFF. The rearrangement links TRBV9 to TRBJ1-1; unclear D gene. The germline V and J ends were trimmed by 3 bases and 4 bases, with 13 bases remaining between them. This CDR3 is built from 14 residues. CDR1 and CDR2 (germline): SGDLS, YYNGEE.

CDR3 bases: TGTGCCTGGAGAACGAGGAGCACAGATACGCAGTATTTT. Residues: CAWRTRSTDTQYF. The V call is TRBV30, the J call TRBJ2-3, with unresolved D. This CDR3 is built from 13 residues. Germline V lookup: CDR1 GTSNPN, CDR2 SVGIG (reference sequence). V lost 3 bases to trimming and J lost 0 bases, with 7 bases between them. The full variable domain, with the rest looked up from reference TRBV30 and TRBJ2-3, is SQTIHQWPATLVQPVGSPLSLECTVEGTSNPNLYWYRQAAGRGLQLLFYSVGIGQISSEVPQNLSASRPQDRQFILSSKKLLLSDSGFYLCAWRTRSTDTQYFGPGTRLTVL.

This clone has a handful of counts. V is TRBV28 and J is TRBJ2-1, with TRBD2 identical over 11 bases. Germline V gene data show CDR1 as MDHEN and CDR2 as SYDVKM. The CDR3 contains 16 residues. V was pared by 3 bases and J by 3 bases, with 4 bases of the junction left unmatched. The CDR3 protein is CASSFMGTSGYNEQFF. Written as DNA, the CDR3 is TGTGCCAGCAGTTTTATGGGGACTAGCGGCTACAATGAGCAGTTCTTC. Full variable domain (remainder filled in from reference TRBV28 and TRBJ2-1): DVKVTQSSRYLVKRTGEKVFLECVQDMDHENMFWYRQDPGLGLRLIYFSYDVKMKEKGDIPEGYSVSREKKERFSLILESASTNQTSMYLCASSFMGTSGYNEQFFGPGTRLTVL.

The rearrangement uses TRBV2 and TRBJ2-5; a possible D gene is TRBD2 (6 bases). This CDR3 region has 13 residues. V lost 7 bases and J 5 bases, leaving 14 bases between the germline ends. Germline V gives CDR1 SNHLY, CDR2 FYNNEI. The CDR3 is CASIPEAGETQYF. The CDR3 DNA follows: TGTGCCAGCATCCCGGAGGCGGGGGAGACCCAGTACTTC.

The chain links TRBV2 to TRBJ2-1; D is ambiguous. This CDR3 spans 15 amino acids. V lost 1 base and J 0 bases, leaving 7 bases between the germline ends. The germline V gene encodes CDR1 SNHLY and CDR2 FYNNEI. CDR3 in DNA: TGTGCCAGCAGTGAAGTCCCCAGCTCCTACAATGAGCAGTTCTTC. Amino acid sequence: CASSEVPSSYNEQFF.

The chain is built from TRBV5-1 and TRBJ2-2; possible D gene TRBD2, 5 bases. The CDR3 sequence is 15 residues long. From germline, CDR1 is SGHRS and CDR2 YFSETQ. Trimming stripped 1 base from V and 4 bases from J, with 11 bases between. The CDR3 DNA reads TGCGCCAGCAGCTTGAGTGGGAGCAGCACCGGGGAGCTGTTTTTT. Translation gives CASSLSGSSTGELFF.